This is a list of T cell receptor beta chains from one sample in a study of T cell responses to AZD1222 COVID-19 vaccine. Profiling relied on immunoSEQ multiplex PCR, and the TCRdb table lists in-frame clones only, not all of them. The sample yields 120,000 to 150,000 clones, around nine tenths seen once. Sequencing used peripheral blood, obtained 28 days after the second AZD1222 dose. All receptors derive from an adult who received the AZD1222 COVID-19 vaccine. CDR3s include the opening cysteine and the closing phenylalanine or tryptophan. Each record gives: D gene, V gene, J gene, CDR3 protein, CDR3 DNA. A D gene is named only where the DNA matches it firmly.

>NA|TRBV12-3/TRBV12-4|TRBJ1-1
CASTLGEITEAFF
TGTGCCAGCACCCTCGGAGAGATCACTGAAGCTTTCTTT
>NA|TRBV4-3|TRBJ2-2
CASSQKDPWNTGELFF
TGCGCCAGCAGCCAGAAAGATCCCTGGAACACCGGGGAGCTGTTTTTT
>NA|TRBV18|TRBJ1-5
CASSPRPNQPQHF
TGTGCCAGCTCACCACGACCCAATCAGCCCCAGCATTTT
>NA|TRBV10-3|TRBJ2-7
CAISEIDRSSYEQYF
TGTGCCATCAGTGAGATAGACAGGAGCTCCTACGAGCAGTACTTC
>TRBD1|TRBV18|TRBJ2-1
CASSPPTTGAYNEQFF
TGTGCCAGCTCACCACCCACGACAGGGGCCTACAATGAGCAGTTCTTC
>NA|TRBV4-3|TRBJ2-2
CASSQDLWVLNTGELFF
TGCGCCAGCAGCCAAGATCTTTGGGTCCTGAACACCGGGGAGCTGTTTTTT
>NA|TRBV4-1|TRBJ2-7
CASSQVGSGRRYEQYF
TGCGCCAGCAGCCAAGTCGGGTCTGGCAGGCGCTACGAGCAGTACTTC
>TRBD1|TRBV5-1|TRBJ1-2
CASSWPGQGAPNYGYTF
TGCGCCAGCAGCTGGCCGGGACAGGGGGCGCCTAACTATGGCTACACCTTC
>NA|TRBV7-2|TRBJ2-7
CASSLAAAGYEQYF
TGTGCCAGCAGCTTAGCGGCTGCTGGCTACGAGCAGTACTTC
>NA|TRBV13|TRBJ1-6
CASSWGPSGGGSPLHF
TGTGCCAGCAGCTGGGGACCGTCCGGGGGCGGTTCACCCCTCCACTTT
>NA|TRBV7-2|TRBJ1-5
CASSLSDYQPQHF
TGTGCCAGCAGCTTAAGTGACTATCAGCCCCAGCATTTT
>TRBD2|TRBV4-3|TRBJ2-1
CASSQDPVPGLLAGDRNEQFF
TGCGCCAGCAGCCAAGATCCGGTTCCGGGGCTACTAGCGGGAGATCGCAATGAGCAGTTCTTC
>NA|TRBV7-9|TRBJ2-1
CASSFLAHAYNEQFF
TGTGCCAGCAGCTTCCTAGCCCACGCCTACAATGAGCAGTTCTTC
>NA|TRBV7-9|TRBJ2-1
CASSLDSDSKQFF
TGTGCCAGCAGCTTAGATTCGGACAGTAAGCAGTTCTTC
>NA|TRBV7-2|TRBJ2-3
CASSPIQLRTGAGYTQYF
TGTGCCAGCAGCCCAATCCAACTGAGAACGGGGGCAGGGTATACGCAGTATTTT
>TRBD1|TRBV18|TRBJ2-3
CASSPQQGTDTQYF
TGTGCCAGCTCCCCCCAACAGGGGACAGATACGCAGTATTTT
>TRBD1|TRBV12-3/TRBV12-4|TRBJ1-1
CASSFQGAGAFF
TGTGCCAGCAGTTTTCAGGGGGCAGGAGCTTTCTTT
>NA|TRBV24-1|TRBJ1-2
CATSDFSVNYGYTF
TGTGCCACCAGTGATTTTTCGGTTAACTATGGCTACACCTTC
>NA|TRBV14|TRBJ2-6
CASSQAVRTSGANVLTF
TGTGCCAGCAGCCAAGCTGTAAGGACAAGTGGGGCCAACGTCCTGACTTTC
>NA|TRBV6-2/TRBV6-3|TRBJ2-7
CASSLPVGLAYEQYF
TGTGCCAGCAGCCTCCCGGTGGGACTGGCCTACGAGCAGTACTTC
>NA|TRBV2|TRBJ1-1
CASSEAPGNTEAFF
TGTGCCAGCAGTGAAGCGCCAGGGAACACTGAAGCTTTCTTT
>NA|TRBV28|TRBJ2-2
CASSLRVRTGELFF
TGTGCCAGCAGTCTCCGGGTCAGGACGGGGGAGCTGTTTTTT